A selection of T cell receptor beta chains follows, all from one sample in a study of shared T cell receptors in the human thymus. The method was immunoSEQ multiplex PCR; TCRdb's version includes in-frame clones alone and lacks a portion of them. The data show hundreds of thousands of clones, around 82% seen once. These data were likewise used in another study, on human thymus T cells.

Source material: thymocytes. The receptors come from a boy younger than two with a congenital heart defect. CDR3s include the opening cysteine and the closing phenylalanine or tryptophan. D genes are given only for firm matches. Clone size appears in some rows only: once, few, many, or a class for an expanded clone.

>.|TRBD2|TRBJ2-5|TRBV28
TGTGCCAGCACCATCTCCCACAAAAGGACTAGCGGGAGGGCTAGACAGACCCAGTACTTC
CASTISHKRTSGRARQTQYF
>.|.|TRBJ2-3|TRBV6-6
TGTGCCAGCAGCCATAGAGGCACAGATACGCAGTATTTT
CASSHRGTDTQYF
>.|TRBD2|TRBJ2-3|TRBV29-1
TGCAGCGTATCTGGACTAGCGGGACTCACAGATACGCAGTATTTT
CSVSGLAGLTDTQYF
>.|.|TRBJ1-2|TRBV21-1
TGTGCCAGCAGCAAAGGGGGGGGGCTCGGCTACACCTTC
CASSKGGGLGYTF
>.|TRBD1|TRBJ2-2|TRBV7-2
TGTGCCAGCAGCCGAGGGACGGGACAGAGTACCGGGGAGCTGTTTTTT
CASSRGTGQSTGELFF
>.|.|TRBJ1-2|TRBV27
TGTGCCAGCAGTTCCCGGGGGGCCCGGGGCTACACCTTC
CASSSRGARGYTF
>.|TRBD2|TRBJ2-3|TRBV15
TGTGCCACCAGCAGAGATCTGGGGGGTCCTAGCGGGAGTTCCGGCACAGATACGCAGTATTTT
CATSRDLGGPSGSSGTDTQYF
>.|TRBD2|TRBJ2-2|TRBV4-2
TGTGCCAGCAGCCAAGATGGACTAGCGGGAGGGAACACCGGGGAGCTGTTTTTT
CASSQDGLAGGNTGELFF
>.|.|TRBJ2-3|TRBV4-3
TGCGCCAGCAGCCAAGATTTGGGGGCTACTAGCACAGATACGCAGTATTTT
CASSQDLGATSTDTQYF
>few|TRBD1|TRBJ1-1|TRBV27
TGTGCCAGCAGTTTAGGGTCCCGACAGGGAGGATATCGGACTGAAGCTTTCTTT
CASSLGSRQGGYRTEAFF
>.|.|TRBJ1-3|TRBV19
TGTGCCAGTAGAACCGGGACATACTCTGGAAACACCATATATTTT
CASRTGTYSGNTIYF
>.|TRBD1|TRBJ1-4|TRBV4-3
TGCGCCAGCAGCCAAGCTCCCCGACAGGGCAGTAATGAAAAACTGTTTTTT
CASSQAPRQGSNEKLFF
>.|.|TRBJ2-7|TRBV4-1
TGCGCCAGCAGCCAAGTCGGGCAGGGTAACTACGAGCAGTACTTC
CASSQVGQGNYEQYF
>.|.|TRBJ2-3|TRBV5-6
TGTGCCAGCAGCCCCAACCGTGGCCGCACAGATACGCAGTATTTT
CASSPNRGRTDTQYF
>.|.|TRBJ2-5|TRBV4-3
TGCGCCAGCAGCCAAGTGAGGGGGAACCAAGAGACCCAGTACTTC
CASSQVRGNQETQYF
>few|.|TRBJ2-3|TRBV14
TGTGCCAGCAGCTCGAGGGAGCACAGGGAGGGAGATACGCAGTATTTT
CASSSREHREGDTQYF
>.|TRBD2|TRBJ2-3|TRBV5-6
TGTGCCAGCAGCTTGTGGAGGCGGGAGGCCCATCCACACACAGATACGCAGTATTTT
CASSLWRREAHPHTDTQYF
>.|TRBD2|TRBJ2-3|TRBV7-2
TGTGCCAGCAGCTCTAGAATGGGACTAGCGGGAGAAAAGCAGTATTTT
CASSSRMGLAGEKQYF
>.|.|TRBJ2-7|TRBV14
TGTGCCAGCAGCCAAGATTCATTGCAGTACTTC
CASSQDSLQYF
>few|TRBD1|TRBJ2-2|TRBV28
TGTGCCAGCACCGAGGGACAGGGTAGGAGGACCGGGGAGCTGTTTTTT
CASTEGQGRRTGELFF
>once|TRBD2|TRBJ2-3|TRBV4-2
TGTGCCAGCAGCCCTGAGCTGGGACTAGCATCAAGAGAGGTTGGCACAGATACGCAGTATTTT
CASSPELGLASREVGTDTQYF
>.|.|TRBJ2-2|TRBV11-2
TGTGCCAGCAGCCCCGGGACAAGGAACACCGGGGAGCTGTTTTTT
CASSPGTRNTGELFF
>.|TRBD2|TRBJ2-3|TRBV27
TGTGCCACCAGGCGTCCTGGGTTGGCGGGAGGCCCCACAGATACGCAGTATTTT
CATRRPGLAGGPTDTQYF
>.|TRBD2|TRBJ2-7|TRBV14
TGTGCCAGCAGCACTAGCGGGAGGGATTTCTACGAGCAGTACTTC
CASSTSGRDFYEQYF
>.|.|TRBJ1-1|TRBV28
TGTGCCAGCAGTTTAAGGGACGGGGGGGGCATGAACACTGAAGCTTTCTTT
CASSLRDGGGMNTEAFF
>.|TRBD2|TRBJ2-7|TRBV28
TGTGCCAGCAGTCCCCAACGCGCGGGACTAGTGCGCTACGAGCAGTACTTC
CASSPQRAGLVRYEQYF